One sample yielded the 19 T cell receptor beta chains listed below, sequenced in a study of tumor-infiltrating lymphocytes in primary liver carcinoma. A primer matching the constant region was used to make TCR beta cDNA from approximately 0.45 ug of total RNA. Three nested multiplex PCR rounds of slightly modified ARM-PCR generated TCR beta libraries. Running roughly 10 cycles apiece, the first two PCR rounds relied on TRBV1-TRBV30 forward primers together with a C-beta reverse primer. TCRdb passed the multiplex PCR reads through MiXCR, listing each CDR3 protein once. The sample records approximately 73,000 distinct CDR3 sequences, 65% to 75% being singletons. For each extraction, RNA and DNA were obtained together from around 20-30 mg of unsorted bulk tissue. Input material: liver tumor tissue from sampling region 4. Indicated subset: tumor region T4, right-lateral pole. Every receptor here comes from a woman in her sixties or seventies with primary liver carcinoma and hepatitis B virus infection.

Worth noting for this clonotype: A much larger clone differs from this one at a single base, so this may be a read error. The chain is built from TRBV13 and TRBJ2-1; 11 positions agree with TRBD2. The CDR3 has 17 amino acids. Germline-derived CDR1 and CDR2 are PRHDT and FYEKMQ (reference sequence). The CDR3 region is CASSLSGRVSSYNGQFF. For the CDR3, the DNA is TGTGCCAGCAGCCTTAGCGGGAGGGTGAGCTCCTACAATGGGCAGTTCTTC.

Note on this clonotype: Being one base from a much bigger clone, this may be a read error. The genes are TRBV5-1 and TRBJ2-2; perhaps D is TRBD1 or TRBD2 (6 bases each). The CDR3 is 14 residues long. Germline V CDR1 and CDR2: SGHRS, YFSETQ. CDR3 DNA: TGCGCCAGCAGCTTGGGCTCGGGGGCCGGGAAGCTGTTTTTT. This sequence encodes CASSLGSGAGKLFF.

This clonotype was counted once. The genes are TRBV5-4 and TRBJ2-1, with D possibly being TRBD2 (5 bases). The CDR3 loop spans 14 amino acids. The germline V and J ends were trimmed by 0 bases and 9 bases, with 13 bases remaining between them. Germline V gene sequence: CDR1 SGHNT, CDR2 YYREEE (reference sequence). The CDR3 here is CASSLVLAHIEQFF. The CDR3 nucleotides read TGTGCCAGCAGCTTGGTGCTAGCCCACATTGAGCAGTTCTTC.

To note about this clonotype: The germline gene is not matched at one end of the junction; a read error may be the cause. The chain uses TRBV5-1 and TRBJ2-3, with D perhaps matching TRBD1 (5 bases). The CDR3 loop spans 15 amino acids. Germline CDR1 reads SGHRS; CDR2 reads YFSETQ. CDR3 sequence (DNA): TGCGTCAGCAACCGGACATCCCTTGCGACAGATACGCAGTATTTT. This codes for CVSNRTSLATDTQYF.

Notes on this clonotype: The junction departs from the called germline gene at one end, perhaps through a read error. The V and J genes are TRBV7-9 and TRBJ2-3; 7 bases agree with TRBD2. This CDR3 is built from 13 residues. Germline V gene lookup returns CDR1 SEHNR and CDR2 FQNEAQ (reference sequence). As DNA, the CDR3 is TGTGCCAGCAACTTAGCGGGTGCAGATACGCAGTATTTT. Translation: CASNLAGADTQYF.

The chain combines TRBV11-3 with TRBJ2-3; D gene uncertain. V was trimmed by 7 bases and J by 1 base, leaving 12 bases between them. Germline V gene lookup returns CDR1 SGHNT and CDR2 YENEEA. The CDR3 extends over 14 amino acids. The CDR3 sequence: CASNFMTCTDTQYF. DNA of the CDR3: TGTGCCAGCAACTTCATGACTTGCACAGATACGCAGTATTTT.

The genes are TRBV29-1 and TRBJ1-3; D gene unclear. V lost 4 bases and J lost 0, with 13 bases in between. Germline CDR1 is SQVTM and CDR2 is ANQGSEA. CDR3 length: 15 residues. The CDR3, as DNA: TGCAGCGTTGGAGATAGTGCAGACTCTGGAAACACCATATATTTT. It translates to CSVGDSADSGNTIYF.

Concerning this clonotype itself: One end of the junction varies from germline; a read error may be responsible. This chain joins TRBV28 and TRBJ2-2, with 10 bases that match TRBD1. The CDR3 sequence is 18 residues long. The V gene's germline CDR1 is MDHEN and CDR2 SYDVKM. The CDR3 coding sequence is TGTGCCAGCAGTCCCGTGGCCCGGGACAGGGGCGGGACCGGGAAGCTGTTTTTT. This sequence encodes CASSPVARDRGGTGKLFF.

This clonotype was seen ten or more times. The chain recombines TRBV29-1 with TRBJ2-3; the match to TRBD2 covers 8 bases. V lost 6 bases and J lost 0; bases outside the gene matches: 14. The CDR3 length is 17 residues. The germline gives CDR1 SQVTM, CDR2 ANQGSEA. DNA of the CDR3: TGCAGCGTGAGGAGGGATGGCGGGAGGTACAGCACAGATACGCAGTATTTT. Translated, it gives CSVRRDGGRYSTDTQYF.

To note about this clonotype: The CDR3 carries no conserved terminal phenylalanine or tryptophan, so it likely arises from a read error. The rearrangement links TRBV11-3 to TRBJ2-3; D gene unclear. The length of the CDR3 is 15 residues. Looked up from germline, CDR1 is SGHNT and CDR2 is YENEEA. V lost 2 bases to trimming and J lost 3 bases, with 12 bases between them. CDR3 sequence reads: CASSLRRHTTDTQYL. CDR3 bases: TGTGCCAGCAGCTTACGTCGACATACTACAGATACGCAGTATCTT.

On this clonotype itself: This may stem from a read error, because a much larger clone lies one nucleotide away. V usage is TRBV5-1 and J usage is TRBJ1-2; 11 positions agree with TRBD1. CDR3 length: 15 residues. The germline V gene encodes CDR1 SGHRS and CDR2 YFSETQ. CDR3 residues: CSSRGTGGPNYGYTF. Written as DNA, the CDR3 is TGCTCCAGCAGGGGGACAGGGGGACCTAACTATGGCTACACCTTC. Drawing the rest from reference TRBV5-1 and TRBJ1-2, the complete variable domain is KAGVTQTPRYLIKTRGQQVTLSCSPISGHRSVSWYQQTPGQGLQFLFEYFSETQRNKGNFPGRFSGRQFSNSRSEMNVSTLELGDSALYLCSSRGTGGPNYGYTFGSGTRLTVV.

In this sample, this clonotype turned up a few times. A much larger clone differs from this one at a single base, so this may be a read error. The CDR3 ends on some other residue instead of the conserved phenylalanine or tryptophan, so this is likely a read error. This chain joins TRBV6-5 and TRBJ2-1; a possible D gene is TRBD2 (5 bases). Trimming took off 2 bases at V and 3 bases at J, with 11 bases between the two ends. Germline V CDR1 and CDR2: MNHEY, SVGAGI. The CDR3 covers 15 residues. CDR3 nucleotides: TGTGCCAGCAGTTACCGTCGGGGAAACTACAATGAGCAGTTCTCC. It encodes CASSYRRGNYNEQFS.

Comment on this clonotype: A read error is possible here, since a much larger clone lies one base away. The chain combines TRBV28 with TRBJ1-5; TRBD1 matches at 9 bases. The V gene end was trimmed by 6 bases and the J gene end by 11 bases; junction bases not matched to a gene: 14. CDR1 and CDR2 (germline): MDHEN, SYDVKM. The CDR3 runs 15 residues. CDR3 sequence reads: CASRKSQGAGQSQHF. For the CDR3, the DNA is TGTGCCAGCAGAAAGTCACAGGGGGCAGGACAGTCCCAGCATTTT.

This chain links TRBV11-2 with TRBJ2-2, with D uncertain. Germline values: CDR1 SGHAT, CDR2 FQNNGV. The CDR3 is 13 amino acids. V was pared by 0 bases and J by 17 bases, with 16 bases between. This chain's CDR3 is CASSLDRSGELFF. CDR3 bases: TGTGCCAGCAGCTTAGATAGGAGTGGGGAACTATTTTTT.

To note about this clonotype: One end of the junction is discordant with germline, which a read error may explain. The chain recombines TRBV10-2 with TRBJ1-6; a possible D gene is TRBD1 (5 bases). Germline V CDR1 and CDR2: WSHSY, SAAADI. This CDR3 has 14 amino acids. The CDR3 coding sequence is TGCTCCAGCAGTGAGGGAGGGGATAATTCACCCCTCCACTTT. The encoded protein is CSSSEGGDNSPLHF.

With regard to this clonotype: This may stem from a read error, because a much larger clone lies one nucleotide away. V and J are TRBV5-4 and TRBJ2-3; D remains ambiguous. The CDR3 is made up of 15 amino acids. V lost 0 bases, J lost 2 bases, and 10 bases lay in between. Germline lookup yields CDR1 SGHNT and CDR2 YYREEE (reference sequence). CDR3 region: CASSLVSKSTDTQYF. Written as DNA, the CDR3 is TGTGCCAGCAGCTTGGTCAGTAAATCCACAGATACGCAGTATTTT.

The chain carries TRBV19 and TRBJ1-5; 7 positions match TRBD1. CDR1 is LNHDA, CDR2 SQIVND, per germline (reference sequence). This CDR3 is built from 14 residues. V dropped 7 bases and J dropped 4; count of bases not matched to a gene: 7. The chain's CDR3 is CASIPQGQNQPQHF. In DNA, the CDR3 is TGTGCCAGTATCCCACAGGGGCAAAATCAGCCCCAGCATTTT.

V usage is TRBV10-3 and J usage is TRBJ2-3, with 9 positions matching TRBD2. The CDR3 has 14 residues. Germline CDR1 and CDR2: ENHRY and SYGVKD. The J segment lost 0 bases and the V segment lost 7 bases, leaving 2 bases of the junction unmatched. Here the CDR3 reads CAIMTSGSTDTQYF. The DNA of the CDR3 is TGTGCCATCATGACTAGCGGTAGCACAGATACGCAGTATTTT.

Comment on this clonotype: The junction differs from germline at one of its ends, possibly a read error. The chain joins TRBV10-1 to TRBJ2-1; no clear D gene. Looked up from germline, CDR1 is WNHNN and CDR2 is SYGVQD (reference sequence). This CDR3 has 15 amino acids. The CDR3 DNA reads TGCGCCCGCAGTGAGATGTCCGGGCGATACAATGAGCAGTTCTTC. Amino acids: CARSEMSGRYNEQFF.